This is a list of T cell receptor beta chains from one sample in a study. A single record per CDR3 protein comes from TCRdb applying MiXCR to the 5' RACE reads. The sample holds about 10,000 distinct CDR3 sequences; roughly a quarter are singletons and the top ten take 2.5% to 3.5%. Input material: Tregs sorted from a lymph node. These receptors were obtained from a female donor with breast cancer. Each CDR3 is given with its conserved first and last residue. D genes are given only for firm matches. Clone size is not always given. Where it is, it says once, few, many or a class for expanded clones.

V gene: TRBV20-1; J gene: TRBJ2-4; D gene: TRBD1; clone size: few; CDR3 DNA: TGCAGTGCTCGGACAGGAGATTCCAAAAACATTCAGTACTTC; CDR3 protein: CSARTGDSKNIQYF
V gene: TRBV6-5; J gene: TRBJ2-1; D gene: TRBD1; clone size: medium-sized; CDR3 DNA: TGTGCCAGCAGCCCCTCGGGACAGGGGACCGGGCCTCCCTACAATGAGCAGTTCTTC; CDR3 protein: CASSPSGQGTGPPYNEQFF
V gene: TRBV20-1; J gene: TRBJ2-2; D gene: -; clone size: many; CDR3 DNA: TGCACCCTAAAAGCGGATGCGAACACCGGGGAGCTGTTTTTT; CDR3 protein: CTLKADANTGELFF
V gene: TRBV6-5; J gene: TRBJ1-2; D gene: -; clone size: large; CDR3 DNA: TGTGCCAGCAGTTCGAGCCCACGACCCTACGGCAATTATGGCTACACCTTC; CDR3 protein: CASSSSPRPYGNYGYTF
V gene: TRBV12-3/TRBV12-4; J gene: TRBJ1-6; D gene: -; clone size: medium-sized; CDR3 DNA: TGTGCCAGCAGTCTCTCGGACACCCTTGCGAATTCACCCCTCCACTTT; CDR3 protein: CASSLSDTLANSPLHF
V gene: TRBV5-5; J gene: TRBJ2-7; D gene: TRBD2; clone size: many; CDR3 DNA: TGTGCCAGCAGCGGACTAGTCACCTACGAGCAGTACTTC; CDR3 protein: CASSGLVTYEQYF
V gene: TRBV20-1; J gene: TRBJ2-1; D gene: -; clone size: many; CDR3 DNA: TGCAGTGCTAGACCTAGCGTTGCCTACAATGAGCAGTTCTTC; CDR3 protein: CSARPSVAYNEQFF
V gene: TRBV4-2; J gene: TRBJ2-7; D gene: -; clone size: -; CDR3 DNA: TGTGCCAGCAGCCAAGGAAGTGGAGGGGTGCCCGAGCAGTACTTC; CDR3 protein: CASSQGSGGVPEQYF
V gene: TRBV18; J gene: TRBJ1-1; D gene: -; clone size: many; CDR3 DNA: TGTGCCAGCTCAACCTCCGGGACACCAAAAGCTTTCTTT; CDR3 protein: CASSTSGTPKAFF
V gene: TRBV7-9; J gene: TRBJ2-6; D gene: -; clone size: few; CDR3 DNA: TGTGCCAGCATCTCCACTAGGACCCGGGGGTGGGGTGCAGGGGCCAACGTCCTGACTTTC; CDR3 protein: CASISTRTRGWGAGANVLTF
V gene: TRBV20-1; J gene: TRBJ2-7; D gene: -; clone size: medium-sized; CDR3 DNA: TGCAGTGCCTATTCCGACAGTCACTCCTACGAGCAGTACTTC; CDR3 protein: CSAYSDSHSYEQYF
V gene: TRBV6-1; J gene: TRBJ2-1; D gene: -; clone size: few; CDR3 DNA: TGTGCCACCACTCCTCAGCTCTACAATGAGCAGTTCTTC; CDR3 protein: CATTPQLYNEQFF
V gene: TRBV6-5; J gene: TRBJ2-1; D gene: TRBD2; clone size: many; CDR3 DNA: TGTGCCAGCAGACGCGGGACTAGCTGGCTCTTC; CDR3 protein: CASRRGTSWLF
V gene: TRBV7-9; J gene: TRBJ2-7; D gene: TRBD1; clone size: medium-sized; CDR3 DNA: TGTGCCAGCAGCTCCCGGGACAGGGCCTACGAGCAGTACTTC; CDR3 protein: CASSSRDRAYEQYF
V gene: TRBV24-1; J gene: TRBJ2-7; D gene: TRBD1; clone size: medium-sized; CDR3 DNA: TGTGCCACCAGTGACCCAAGGGGGCACGAGCAGTACTTC; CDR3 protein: CATSDPRGHEQYF
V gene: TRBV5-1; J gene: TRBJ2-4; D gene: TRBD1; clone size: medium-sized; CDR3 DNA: TGCGCCAGCAGCTTCGGACAGGGAAACATTCAGTACTTC; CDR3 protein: CASSFGQGNIQYF
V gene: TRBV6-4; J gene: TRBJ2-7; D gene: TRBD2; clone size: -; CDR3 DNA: TGTGCCAGCAGAGCGACTAGCGGGAGCTACGAGCAGTACTTC; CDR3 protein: CASRATSGSYEQYF
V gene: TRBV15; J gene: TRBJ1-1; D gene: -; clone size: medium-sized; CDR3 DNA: TGTGCCACCAGCACAGGGAACACTGAAGCTTTCTTT; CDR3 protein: CATSTGNTEAFF
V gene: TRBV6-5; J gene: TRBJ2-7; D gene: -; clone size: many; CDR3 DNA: TGTGCCAGCAGTTACTCCCACGAGCAGTACTTC; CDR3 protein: CASSYSHEQYF
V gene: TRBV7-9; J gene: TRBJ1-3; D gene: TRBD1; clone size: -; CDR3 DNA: TGTGCCAGCAGTCAAGGACAGGTAGCACTTGGAAACACCATATATTTT; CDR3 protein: CASSQGQVALGNTIYF
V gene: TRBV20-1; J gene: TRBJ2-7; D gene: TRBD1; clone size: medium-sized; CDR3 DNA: TGCAGTGCTACCCAGGGGGTTGCCTACGAGCAGTACTTC; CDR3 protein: CSATQGVAYEQYF
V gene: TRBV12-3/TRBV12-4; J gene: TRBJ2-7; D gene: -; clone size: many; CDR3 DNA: TGTGCCAGCAGCCACCCGAGTCTGAGCGAGCAGTACTTC; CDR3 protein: CASSHPSLSEQYF
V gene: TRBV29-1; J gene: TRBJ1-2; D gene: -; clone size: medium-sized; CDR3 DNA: TGCAGCGTTGAGAGGGGAACTAACTATGGCTACACCTTC; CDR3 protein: CSVERGTNYGYTF
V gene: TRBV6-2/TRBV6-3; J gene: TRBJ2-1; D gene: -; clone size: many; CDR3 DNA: TGTGCCAGCAGTTACTCGGGGGTCGGTGAGCAGTTCTTC; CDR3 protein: CASSYSGVGEQFF
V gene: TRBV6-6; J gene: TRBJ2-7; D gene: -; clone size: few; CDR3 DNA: TGTGCCAGCAGTAACTCGGTCTCCTACGAGCAGTACTTC; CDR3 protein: CASSNSVSYEQYF
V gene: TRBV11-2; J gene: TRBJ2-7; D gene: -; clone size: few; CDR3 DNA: TGTGCCAGCAGCTTGGGAGCGAGAGGGTACGAGCAGTACTTC; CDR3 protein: CASSLGARGYEQYF
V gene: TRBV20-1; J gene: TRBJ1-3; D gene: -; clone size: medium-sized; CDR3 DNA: TGCAGTGCTAGAGGGGAGTCCGGGGCTGGAAACACCATATATTTT; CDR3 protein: CSARGESGAGNTIYF
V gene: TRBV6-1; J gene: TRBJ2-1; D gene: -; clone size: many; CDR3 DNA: TGTGCCAGCAGTGACGTGGGAGCGACCAATGAGCAGTTCTTC; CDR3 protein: CASSDVGATNEQFF
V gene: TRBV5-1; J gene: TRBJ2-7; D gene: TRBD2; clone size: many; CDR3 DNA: TGCGCCAGCAGCCTGACTAGCGGGAGCCCCGGATTTTCCTACGAGCAGTACTTC; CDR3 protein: CASSLTSGSPGFSYEQYF
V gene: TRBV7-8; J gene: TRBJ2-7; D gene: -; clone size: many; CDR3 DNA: TGTGCCAGCAGCTTGTGGTGGGGGACTTCCTACGAGCAGTACTTC; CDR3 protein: CASSLWWGTSYEQYF
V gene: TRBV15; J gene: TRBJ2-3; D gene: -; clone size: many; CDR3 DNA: TGTGCCACCAGCAGAGCAAGTTACGGCGGTACGCAGTATTTT; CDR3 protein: CATSRASYGGTQYF
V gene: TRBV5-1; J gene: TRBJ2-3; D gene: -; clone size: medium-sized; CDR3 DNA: TGCGCCAGCAGCTTGGCCTCTAGCACAGATACGCAGTATTTT; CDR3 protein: CASSLASSTDTQYF
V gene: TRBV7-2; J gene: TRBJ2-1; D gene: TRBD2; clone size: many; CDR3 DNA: TGTGCCAGCAGCTGGGGGGTCGGCGGGAGGGCAAATGAGCAGTTCTTC; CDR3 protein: CASSWGVGGRANEQFF
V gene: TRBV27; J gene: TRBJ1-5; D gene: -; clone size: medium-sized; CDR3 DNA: TGTGCCAGCAGTTTAAGAGGGGGGTTCCAGCCCCAGCATTTT; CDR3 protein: CASSLRGGFQPQHF
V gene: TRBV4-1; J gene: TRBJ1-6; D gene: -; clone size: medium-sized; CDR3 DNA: TGCGCCAGCAGCCAAGAGACGACCGCCACAGGAGGGGATTCACCCCTCCACTTT; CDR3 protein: CASSQETTATGGDSPLHF
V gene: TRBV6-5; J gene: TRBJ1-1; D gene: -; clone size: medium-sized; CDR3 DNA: TGTGCCAGCAGTTACGGATGGGAGTATAGTACTGAAGCTTTCTTT; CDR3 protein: CASSYGWEYSTEAFF
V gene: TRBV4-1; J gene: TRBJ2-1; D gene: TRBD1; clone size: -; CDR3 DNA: TGCGCCAGCAGCCAGGGGGTGCCAGGGGGCTACAATGAGCAGTTCTTC; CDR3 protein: CASSQGVPGGYNEQFF
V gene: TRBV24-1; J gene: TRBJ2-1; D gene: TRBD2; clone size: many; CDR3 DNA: TGTGCCACCAGTAAGCGGGAGAAATACAATGAGCAGTTCTTC; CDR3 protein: CATSKREKYNEQFF
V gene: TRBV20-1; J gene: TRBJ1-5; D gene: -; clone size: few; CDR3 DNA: TGCAGTGCTCCGGTGGGGCAAAATAGCAATCAGCCCCAGCATTTT; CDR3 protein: CSAPVGQNSNQPQHF